This entry features one T cell receptor (beta chain) sequence. No antigen is known for it. One end of the junction is discordant with germline, which a read error may explain. The sample originates from a study of PD-1 blockade in classical Hodgkin lymphoma. Study conclusions and caveats: Among the patients, those starting nivolumab under 1 year after ASCT were excluded. Repertoire difference causes, possibly disease activity or prior therapy, remain undefined. TCR diversity in CD4+, not CD8+, cells rose significantly by C4D1.

Every one of the patients relapsed after autologous stem cell transplantation (brentuximab vedotin exposure was variable). Data came from immunoSEQ multiplex PCR; TCRdb stores just in-frame clones and leaves some out. Of about 30,000 clones in the sample, 70% to 75% were seen once. Material: peripheral blood mononuclear cells (PBMCs), obtained before the second cycle of nivolumab. This receptor was obtained from a human donor with classical Hodgkin lymphoma.

CDR3 amino acids: CASSKDRGLYNEQFF. Written as DNA, the CDR3 is TGCGCCAGCAGCAAAGACAGGGGGCTCTACAATGAGCAGTTCTTC. The chain recombines TRBV4-3 with TRBJ2-1, with 10 bases that match TRBD1. The CDR3 is 15 amino acids. Germline V gives CDR1 LGHNA, CDR2 YSLEER.